One and the same sample provided the 23 T cell receptor beta chains below, sequenced in a study of tumor-infiltrating lymphocytes in localized non-small cell lung cancer (dated by TCRdb to about 2021). Libraries were prepared through the immunoSEQ multiplex PCR assay. TCRdb took this table from immuneACCESS and kept in-frame rearrangements with V and J called. Such tables lack part of the clones; where checked against another copy, unresolved V genes explain under half of the gap, and the rest is unexplained. In all, the sample holds about 9,700 clones, and about 72% of those were seen once. The ten largest clones capture around a tenth of the sample. Sequenced material: lung tumor tissue. These receptor sequences come from a human donor with non-small cell lung cancer.

V usage is TRBV19 and J usage is TRBJ2-7, with a possible D match to TRBD2 (6 bases). The germline V gene encodes CDR1 LNHDA and CDR2 SQIVND (reference sequence). This CDR3 contains 15 residues. Trimming removed 6 bases from V and 0 bases from J, with 15 bases in between. CDR3 sequence reads: CASSQGLGSSYEQYF. The CDR3 region has the DNA TGTGCCAGTAGCCAGGGACTGGGGAGCTCCTACGAGCAGTACTTC.

The V gene is TRBV11-2, the J gene TRBJ2-4; no firm D call. The CDR3 covers 15 residues. Germline loops: CDR1 SGHAT, CDR2 FQNNGV. V was pared by 4 bases and J by 0 bases, with 10 bases between. CDR3 sequence reads: CASSSGVLAKNIQYF. DNA for the CDR3: TGTGCCAGCAGCTCTGGAGTTTTAGCCAAAAACATTCAGTACTTC.

This clone was recorded once. The CDR3 loop is CASSEGQGNEKLFF. The CDR3 nucleotides read TGTGCCAGCAGCGAGGGACAGGGGAATGAAAAACTGTTTTTT. The V call is TRBV7-9, the J call TRBJ1-4, with TRBD1 matching 10 bases. From germline, CDR1 is SEHNR and CDR2 FQNEAQ (reference sequence). The length of the CDR3 is 14 residues. J gave up 5 bases and V 5 bases, and 2 bases lay outside the gene matches.

The gene calls are TRBV5-4 and TRBJ2-7; the match to TRBD1 covers 9 bases. V lost 3 bases to trimming and J lost 0 bases; unmatched junction nucleotides: 7. The CDR3 is 16 residues long. CDR1 and CDR2 (germline): SGHNT, YYREEE (reference sequence). This CDR3 reads CASSSRLGQGSYEQYF. The CDR3 DNA reads TGTGCCAGCAGCTCCAGATTGGGACAGGGCTCCTACGAGCAGTACTTC.

The sample holds a few counts of this clone. V and J are TRBV9 and TRBJ1-6, with a possible D match to TRBD1 (5 bases). There are 14 residues in the CDR3. V was pared by 0 bases and J by 7 bases, with 8 bases between. Germline V CDR1 and CDR2: SGDLS, YYNGEE. CDR3 bases: TGTGCCAGCAGCGTAGGACAGTGGAATTCACCCCTCCACTTT. Protein: CASSVGQWNSPLHF.

The chain carries TRBV5-5 and TRBJ2-1; TRBD1 agrees at 8 bases. The CDR3 sequence is 16 residues long. J was trimmed by 3 bases and V by 4 bases; bases with no gene match: 9. The germline V gene has CDR1 SGHKS and CDR2 YYEKEE (reference sequence). This chain's CDR3 is CASSLTRDRLYNEQFF. The CDR3 nucleotides read TGTGCCAGCAGCCTCACCCGGGACAGGCTCTACAATGAGCAGTTCTTC.

The chain employs TRBV7-8 and TRBJ2-4; the match to TRBD2 covers 11 bases. The CDR3 contains 14 residues. The J segment lost 6 bases and the V segment lost 4 bases, leaving 2 bases of the junction unmatched. The germline V gene encodes CDR1 SGHVS and CDR2 FQNEAQ. This CDR3 reads CASSSGTSGNIQYF. CDR3 DNA sequence: TGTGCCAGCAGCTCCGGGACTAGCGGAAACATTCAGTACTTC. The full variable domain, its missing parts supplied by reference TRBV7-8 and TRBJ2-4, is GAGVSQSPRYKVAKRGQDVALRCDPISGHVSLFWYQQALGQGPEFLTYFQNEAQLDKSGLPSDRFFAERPEGSVSTLKIQRTQQEDSAVYLCASSSGTSGNIQYFGAGTRLSVL.

The sample holds one count of this clone. This chain uses TRBV7-9 with TRBJ2-5, with TRBD2 identical over 9 bases. V dropped 4 bases and J dropped 3; count of bases not matched to a gene: 6. The CDR3 totals 15 residues. Germline assignment: CDR1 SEHNR and CDR2 FQNEAQ (reference sequence). The CDR3 sequence is CASSYAGTSKETQYF. The CDR3 nucleotides are TGTGCCAGCAGCTATGCGGGGACTAGCAAAGAGACCCAGTACTTC.

CDR3 in DNA: TGTGCCAGCAGGGGAAGCGGGGGGGGTTTTGACGAGCAGTACTTC. The encoded protein is CASRGSGGGFDEQYF. The gene calls are TRBV6-6 and TRBJ2-7, with 10 positions matching TRBD2. Losses at the gene ends were 6 bases for V and 5 bases for J; bases not matched to a gene: 10. CDR1 is MNHNY, CDR2 SVGAGI, per germline (reference sequence). The CDR3 loop spans 15 amino acids.

The rearrangement links TRBV5-1 to TRBJ2-1, with 14 bases lining up with TRBD2. There are 17 residues in the CDR3. Germline-derived CDR1 and CDR2 are SGHRS and YFSETQ. The J segment lost 5 bases and the V segment lost 1 base, leaving 5 bases of the junction unmatched. The CDR3 DNA reads as TGCGCCAGCAGCTTGCGACTAGCGGGAGGGCCTGACAATGAGCAGTTCTTC. Protein product: CASSLRLAGGPDNEQFF.

The rearrangement links TRBV4-2 to TRBJ2-5, with a weak D call TRBD2 (6 bases). V was shortened by 1 base and J by 4 bases, with 16 bases between the two germline ends. Germline V gene data show CDR1 as LGHNA and CDR2 as YNFKEQ. The CDR3 is made up of 16 amino acids. DNA for the CDR3: TGTGCCAGCAGCCAAGTAGCGACTAGTGTCGCAGAGACCCAGTACTTC. Its translation is CASSQVATSVAETQYF.

J is TRBJ2-7 and V is TRBV4-3, with 9 bases aligning to TRBD1. Germline lookup yields CDR1 LGHNA and CDR2 YSLEER. The CDR3 runs to 15 residues. J was trimmed by 2 bases and V by 5 bases; bases with no gene match: 7. CDR3 in DNA: TGCGCCAGCAGCACTTGGACAGGGGTAACCTACGAGCAGTACTTC. It translates to CASSTWTGVTYEQYF.

The CDR3: CASRTGQGALEDEQYF. The DNA for the CDR3 is TGTGCCAGCAGAACCGGACAGGGGGCTTTAGAGGACGAGCAGTACTTC. The gene calls are TRBV28 and TRBJ2-7, with 11 bases matching TRBD1. Germline CDR1 reads MDHEN; CDR2 reads SYDVKM. With V trimmed by 6 bases and J by 5 bases, 12 bases remained unmatched. The CDR3 runs to 16 residues.

CDR3 region: CASSYQTSSYEQYF. DNA of the CDR3: TGTGCCAGCAGTTACCAGACGAGCTCCTACGAGCAGTACTTC. The chain has TRBV6-6 and TRBJ2-7; D is unresolved. CDR1 MNHNY and CDR2 SVGAGI come from the germline V gene (reference sequence). CDR3 length: 14 residues. V was cut by 2 bases and J by 0 bases, with 8 bases left in between.

The V and J genes are TRBV18 and TRBJ1-1; 8 positions match TRBD1. This CDR3 has 13 residues. Germline CDR1 reads KGHSH; CDR2 reads LQKENI. V lost 2 bases to trimming and J lost 8 bases; unmatched junction nucleotides: 4. The CDR3 here is CASSPAGGAEAFF. DNA for the CDR3: TGTGCCAGCTCACCAGCAGGGGGCGCCGAAGCTTTCTTT.

The chain joins TRBV6-6 to TRBJ2-7, with D perhaps TRBD1 (5 bases). The CDR3 is 15 residues long. Germline V lookup: CDR1 MNHNY, CDR2 SVGAGI (reference sequence). The V gene lost 6 bases and the J gene lost 6 bases, with 21 bases spanning the gap. DNA for the CDR3: TGTGCCAGCAGCCCCCAAGACAGATCGTTCCCCGAGCAGTACTTC. As protein: CASSPQDRSFPEQYF.

The chain couples TRBV27 to TRBJ2-3, with TRBD1 matching 7 bases. The CDR3 sequence is 17 residues long. The ends lost 4 bases at V and 1 base at J; junction bases unmatched: 11. Germline assignment: CDR1 MNHEY and CDR2 SMNVEV (reference sequence). CDR3 sequence: CASSSHPTGSGTDTQYF. The CDR3 nucleotides read TGTGCCAGCAGTTCCCACCCGACAGGGAGCGGCACAGATACGCAGTATTTT.

The chain employs TRBV5-1 and TRBJ2-1, with TRBD1 as a possible D gene (6 bases). The CDR3 is 15 amino acids. V was clipped by 5 bases and J by 5 bases, with 17 bases between them. Germline V gives CDR1 SGHRS, CDR2 YFSETQ. CDR3 DNA: TGCGCCAGCAGTCCCGCACAGGGAAGAGACAATGAGCAGTTCTTC. It codes for CASSPAQGRDNEQFF.

The chain is built from TRBV5-4 and TRBJ1-2; 7 bases align to TRBD1. Trimming at V came to 1 base and at J to 7 bases, leaving 4 bases not matched to a gene. This CDR3 is built from 13 residues. Germline assignment: CDR1 SGHNT and CDR2 YYREEE (reference sequence). DNA for the CDR3: TGTGCCAGCAGCTTGAGCCAGGGGGGTGGCTACACCTTC. It codes for CASSLSQGGGYTF. Full variable domain (outside the CDR3, taken from reference TRBV5-4 and TRBJ1-2): ETGVTQSPTHLIKTRGQQVTLRCSSQSGHNTVSWYQQALGQGPQFIFQYYREEENGRGNFPPRFSGLQFPNYSSELNVNALELDDSALYLCASSLSQGGGYTFGSGTRLTVV.

By sample share, this clone is large (0.1 to 1%). The chain employs TRBV29-1 and TRBJ2-1; the D call may be TRBD1 or TRBD2 (5 bases each). The CDR3 covers 13 residues. Trimming took 6 bases from V and 1 from J, leaving 10 bases between them. The germline CDR1 and CDR2 sequences are SQVTM and ANQGSEA. CDR3 residues: CSVGTESYNEQFF. The CDR3 DNA sequence: TGCAGCGTGGGGACGGAGTCCTACAATGAGCAGTTCTTC.

V is TRBV19 and J is TRBJ1-5; possibly TRBD1 for D (6 bases). Trimming cost V 6 bases and J 2 bases, with 14 bases left between them. The germline V gene has CDR1 LNHDA and CDR2 SQIVND (reference sequence). The length of the CDR3 is 15 residues. The CDR3 spells CASRPTGSGNQPQHF. CDR3 coding DNA: TGTGCCAGTAGACCTACAGGGTCGGGCAATCAGCCCCAGCATTTT.

The gene calls are TRBV5-5 and TRBJ2-1, with D perhaps TRBD1 (6 bases). The V gene's germline CDR1 is SGHKS and CDR2 YYEKEE (reference sequence). The CDR3 runs to 18 residues. V was trimmed by 0 bases and J by 6 bases, leaving 22 bases between them. The CDR3 DNA reads TGTGCCAGCAGCTTGGGGGCAAGGGGGTTCTCTAGGTTCAATGAGCAGTTCTTC. Its translation is CASSLGARGFSRFNEQFF.

This clone showed up just once. The chain combines TRBV28 with TRBJ1-5; D possibly corresponds to TRBD1 (6 bases). This CDR3 has 15 residues. The germline CDR1 and CDR2 sequences are MDHEN and SYDVKM. V lost 2 bases, J lost 6 bases, and 14 bases lay in between. CDR3 coding DNA: TGTGCCAGCAGTTTACGGGGGCAGGGGCGTCAGCCCCAGCATTTT. Translation: CASSLRGQGRQPQHF.